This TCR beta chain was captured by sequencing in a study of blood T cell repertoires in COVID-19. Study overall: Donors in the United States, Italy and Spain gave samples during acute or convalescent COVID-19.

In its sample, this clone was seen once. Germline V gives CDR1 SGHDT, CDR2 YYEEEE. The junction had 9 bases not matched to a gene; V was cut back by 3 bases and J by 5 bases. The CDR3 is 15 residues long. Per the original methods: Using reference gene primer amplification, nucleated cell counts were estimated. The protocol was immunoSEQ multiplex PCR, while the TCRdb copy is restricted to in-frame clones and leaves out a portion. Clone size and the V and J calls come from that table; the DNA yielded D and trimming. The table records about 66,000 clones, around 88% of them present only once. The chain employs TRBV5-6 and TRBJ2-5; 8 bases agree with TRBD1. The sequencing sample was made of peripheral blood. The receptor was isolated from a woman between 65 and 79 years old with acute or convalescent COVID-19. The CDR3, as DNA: TGTGCCAGCAGCTACGGACAGGGAGTTTTCGAGACCCAGTACTTC. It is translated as CASSYGQGVFETQYF.